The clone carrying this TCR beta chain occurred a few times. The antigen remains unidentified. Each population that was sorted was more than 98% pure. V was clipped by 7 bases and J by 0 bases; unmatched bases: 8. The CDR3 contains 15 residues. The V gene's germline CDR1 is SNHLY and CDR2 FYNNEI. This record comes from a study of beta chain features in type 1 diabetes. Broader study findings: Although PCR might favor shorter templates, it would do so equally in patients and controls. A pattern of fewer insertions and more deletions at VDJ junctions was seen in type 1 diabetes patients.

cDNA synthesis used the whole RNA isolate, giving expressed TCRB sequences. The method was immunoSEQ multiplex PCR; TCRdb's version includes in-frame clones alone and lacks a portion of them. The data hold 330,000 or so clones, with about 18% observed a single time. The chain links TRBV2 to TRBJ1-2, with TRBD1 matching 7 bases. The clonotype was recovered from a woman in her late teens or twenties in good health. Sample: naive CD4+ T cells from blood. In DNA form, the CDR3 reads TGTGCCAGCAAACCTTCGGGACAGCCTAACTATGGCTACACCTTC. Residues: CASKPSGQPNYGYTF.